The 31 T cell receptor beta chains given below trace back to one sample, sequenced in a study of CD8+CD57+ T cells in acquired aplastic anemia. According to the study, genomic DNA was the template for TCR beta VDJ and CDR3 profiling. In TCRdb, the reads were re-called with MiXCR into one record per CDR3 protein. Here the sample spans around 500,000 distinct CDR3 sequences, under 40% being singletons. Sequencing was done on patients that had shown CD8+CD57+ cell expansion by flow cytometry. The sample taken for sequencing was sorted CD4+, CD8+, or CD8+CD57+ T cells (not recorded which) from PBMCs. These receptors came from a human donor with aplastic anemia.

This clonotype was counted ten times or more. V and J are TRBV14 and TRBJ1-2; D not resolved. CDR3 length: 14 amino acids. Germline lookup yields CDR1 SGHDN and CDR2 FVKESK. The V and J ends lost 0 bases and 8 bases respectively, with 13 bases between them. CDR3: CASSQDLGDWGYTF. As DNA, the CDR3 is TGTGCCAGCAGCCAAGATCTAGGAGATTGGGGCTACACCTTC.

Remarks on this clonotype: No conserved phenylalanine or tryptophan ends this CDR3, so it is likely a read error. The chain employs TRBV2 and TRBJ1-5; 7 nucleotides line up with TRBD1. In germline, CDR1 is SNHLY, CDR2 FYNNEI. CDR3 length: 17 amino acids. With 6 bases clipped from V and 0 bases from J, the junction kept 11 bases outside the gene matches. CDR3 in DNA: TGTGCCAGCAGATACAGAACAGGGACAGTTAGCAATCAGCCCCAGCATCTT. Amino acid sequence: CASRYRTGTVSNQPQHL.

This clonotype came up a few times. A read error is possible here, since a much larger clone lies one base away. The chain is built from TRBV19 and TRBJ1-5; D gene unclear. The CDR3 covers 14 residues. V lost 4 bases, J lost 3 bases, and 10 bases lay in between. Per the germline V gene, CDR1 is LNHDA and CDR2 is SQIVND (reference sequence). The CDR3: CASSKSIANQPQHF. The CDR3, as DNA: TGTGCCAGTAGTAAAAGTATCGCCAATCAGCCCCAGCATTTT. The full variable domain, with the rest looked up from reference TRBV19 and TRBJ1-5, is DGGITQSPKYLFRKEGQNVTLSCEQNLNHDAMYWYRQDPGQGLRLIYYSQIVNDFQKGDIAEGYSVSREKKESFPLTVTSAQKNPTAFYLCASSKSIANQPQHFGDGTRLSIL.

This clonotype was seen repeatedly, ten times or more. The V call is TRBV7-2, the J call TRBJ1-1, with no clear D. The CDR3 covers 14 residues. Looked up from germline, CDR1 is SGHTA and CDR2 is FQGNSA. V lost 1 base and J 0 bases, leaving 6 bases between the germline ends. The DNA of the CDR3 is TGTGCCAGCAGCTTAGGCTCGGTGAACACTGAAGCTTTCTTT. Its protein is CASSLGSVNTEAFF.

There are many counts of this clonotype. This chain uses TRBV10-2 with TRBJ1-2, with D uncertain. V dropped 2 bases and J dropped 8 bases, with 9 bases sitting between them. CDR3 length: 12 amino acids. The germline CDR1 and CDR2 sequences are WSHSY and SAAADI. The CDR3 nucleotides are TGCGCCAGCAGTGAGGTCAGAATCGGCTACACCTTC. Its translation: CASSEVRIGYTF.

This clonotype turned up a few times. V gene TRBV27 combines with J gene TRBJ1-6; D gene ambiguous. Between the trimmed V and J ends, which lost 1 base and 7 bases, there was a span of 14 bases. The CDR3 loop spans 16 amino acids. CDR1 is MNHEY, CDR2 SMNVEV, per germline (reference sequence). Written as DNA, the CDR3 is TGTGCCAGCAGTTTATTGGGGTCGACGGAAAATTCACCCCTCCACTTT. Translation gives CASSLLGSTENSPLHF.

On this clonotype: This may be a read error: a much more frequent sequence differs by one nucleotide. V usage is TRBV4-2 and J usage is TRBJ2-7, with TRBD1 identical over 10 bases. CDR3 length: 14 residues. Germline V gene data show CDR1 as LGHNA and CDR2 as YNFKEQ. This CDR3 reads CASSQRDRGYEQHF. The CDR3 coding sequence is TGTGCCAGCAGCCAAAGGGACAGGGGATACGAGCAGCACTTC.

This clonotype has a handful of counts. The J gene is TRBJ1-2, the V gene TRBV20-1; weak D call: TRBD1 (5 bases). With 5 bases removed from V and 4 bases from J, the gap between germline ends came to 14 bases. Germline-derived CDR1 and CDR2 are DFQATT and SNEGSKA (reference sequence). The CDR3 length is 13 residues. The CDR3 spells CSAASQAGYGYTF. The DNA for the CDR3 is TGCAGTGCTGCCTCACAGGCGGGCTATGGCTACACCTTC.

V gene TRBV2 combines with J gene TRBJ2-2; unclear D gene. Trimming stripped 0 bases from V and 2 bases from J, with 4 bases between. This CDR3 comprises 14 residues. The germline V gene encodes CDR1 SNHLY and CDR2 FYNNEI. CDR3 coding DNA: TGTGCCAGCAGTGAAGCAGTTAACACCGGGGAGCTGTTTTTT. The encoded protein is CASSEAVNTGELFF.

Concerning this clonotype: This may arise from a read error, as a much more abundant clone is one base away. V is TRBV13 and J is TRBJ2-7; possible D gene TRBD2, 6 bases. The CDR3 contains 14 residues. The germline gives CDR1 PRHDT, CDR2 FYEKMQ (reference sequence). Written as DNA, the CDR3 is TGTCCCAGCCGGCGGGCGGGGAGCTCCTACGAGCAGTACTTC. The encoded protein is CPSRRAGSSYEQYF. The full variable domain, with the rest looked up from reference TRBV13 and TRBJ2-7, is AAGVIQSPRHLIKEKRETATLKCYPIPRHDTVYWYQQGPGQDPQFLISFYEKMQSDKGSIPDRFSAQQFSDYHSELNMSSLELGDSALYFCPSRRAGSSYEQYFGPGTRLTVT.

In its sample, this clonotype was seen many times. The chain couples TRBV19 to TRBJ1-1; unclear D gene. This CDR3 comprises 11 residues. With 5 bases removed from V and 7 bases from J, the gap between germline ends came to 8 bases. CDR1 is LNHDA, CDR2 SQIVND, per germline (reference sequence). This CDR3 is CASSFLGEAFF. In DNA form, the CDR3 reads TGTGCCAGTAGTTTCCTCGGTGAAGCTTTCTTT.

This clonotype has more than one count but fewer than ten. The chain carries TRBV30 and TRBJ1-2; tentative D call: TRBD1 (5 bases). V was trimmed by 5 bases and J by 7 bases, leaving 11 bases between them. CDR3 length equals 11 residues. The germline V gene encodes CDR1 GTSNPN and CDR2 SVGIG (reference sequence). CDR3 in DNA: TGTGCCTGGGGTAGGACATCTGGCTACACCTTC. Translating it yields CAWGRTSGYTF.

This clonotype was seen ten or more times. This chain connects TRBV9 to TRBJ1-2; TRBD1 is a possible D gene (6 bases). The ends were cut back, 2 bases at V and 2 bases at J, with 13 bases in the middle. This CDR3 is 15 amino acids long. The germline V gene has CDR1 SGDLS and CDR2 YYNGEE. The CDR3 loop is CASSVGQIFNYGYTF. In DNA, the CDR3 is TGTGCCAGCAGCGTCGGACAGATCTTCAACTATGGCTACACCTTC. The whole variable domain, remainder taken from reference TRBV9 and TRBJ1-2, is DSGVTQTPKHLITATGQRVTLRCSPRSGDLSVYWYQQSLDQGLQFLIQYYNGEERAKGNILERFSAQQFPDLHSELNLSSLELGDSALYFCASSVGQIFNYGYTFGSGTRLTVV.

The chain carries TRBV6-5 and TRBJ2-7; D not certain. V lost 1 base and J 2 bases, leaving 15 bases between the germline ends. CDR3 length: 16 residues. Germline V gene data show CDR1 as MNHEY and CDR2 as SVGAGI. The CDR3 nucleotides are TGTGCCAGCAGTTACTTGGCCCCAGACTTACCCTACGAGCAGTACTTC. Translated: CASSYLAPDLPYEQYF.

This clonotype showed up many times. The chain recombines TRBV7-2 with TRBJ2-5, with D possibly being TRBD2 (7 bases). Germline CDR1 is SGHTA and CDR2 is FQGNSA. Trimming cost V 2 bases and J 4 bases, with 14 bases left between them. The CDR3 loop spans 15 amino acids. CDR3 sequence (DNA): TGTGCCAGCAGCTTACGACCCCGGGGGGCAGAGACCCAGTACTTC. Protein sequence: CASSLRPRGAETQYF.

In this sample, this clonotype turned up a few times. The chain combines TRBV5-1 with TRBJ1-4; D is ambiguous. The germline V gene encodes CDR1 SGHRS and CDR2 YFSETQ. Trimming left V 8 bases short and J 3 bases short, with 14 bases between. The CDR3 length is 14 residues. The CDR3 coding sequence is TGCGCCAGTAGGACCGTTTATGCTAATGAAAAACTGTTTTTT. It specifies CASRTVYANEKLFF.

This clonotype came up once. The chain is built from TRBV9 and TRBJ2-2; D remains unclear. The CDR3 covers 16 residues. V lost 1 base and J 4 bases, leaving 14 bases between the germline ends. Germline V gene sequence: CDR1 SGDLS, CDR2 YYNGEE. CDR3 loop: CASSVSGLIFTGELFF. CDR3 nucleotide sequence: TGTGCCAGCAGCGTATCCGGATTGATTTTCACCGGGGAGCTGTTTTTT.

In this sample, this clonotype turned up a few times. CDR3 protein: CASSVSGTPLTDTQYF. The CDR3 DNA follows: TGTGCCAGCAGCGTATCGGGGACCCCCCTCACAGATACGCAGTATTTT. The V call is TRBV9, the J call TRBJ2-3; either TRBD1 or TRBD2 may fit D (5 bases each). V lost 1 base and J lost 2, with 14 bases in between. The CDR3 consists of 16 residues. Per the germline V gene, CDR1 is SGDLS and CDR2 is YYNGEE.

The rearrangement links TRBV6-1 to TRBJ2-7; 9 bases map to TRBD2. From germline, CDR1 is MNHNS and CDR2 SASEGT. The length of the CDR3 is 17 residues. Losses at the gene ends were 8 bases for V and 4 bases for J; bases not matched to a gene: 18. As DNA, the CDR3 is TGTGCCAGCCGGCGGCCCGGGCTAGCGGGGCGATTATACGAGCAGTACTTC. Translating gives CASRRPGLAGRLYEQYF.

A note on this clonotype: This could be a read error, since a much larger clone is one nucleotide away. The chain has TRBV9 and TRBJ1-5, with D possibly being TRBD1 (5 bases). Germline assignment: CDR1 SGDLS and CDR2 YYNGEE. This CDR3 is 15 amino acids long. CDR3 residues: CAGSVEGESSQPQHF. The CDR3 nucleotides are TGTGCCGGCAGCGTAGAAGGGGAGAGCAGTCAGCCCCAGCATTTT.

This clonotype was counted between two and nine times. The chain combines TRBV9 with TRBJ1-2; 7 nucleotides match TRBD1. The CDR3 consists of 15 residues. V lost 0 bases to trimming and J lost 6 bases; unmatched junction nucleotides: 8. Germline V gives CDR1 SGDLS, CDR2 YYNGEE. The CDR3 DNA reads TGTGCCAGCAGCGTAGAACTTGGAGGGGGCCATGGCTACACCTTC. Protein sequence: CASSVELGGGHGYTF.

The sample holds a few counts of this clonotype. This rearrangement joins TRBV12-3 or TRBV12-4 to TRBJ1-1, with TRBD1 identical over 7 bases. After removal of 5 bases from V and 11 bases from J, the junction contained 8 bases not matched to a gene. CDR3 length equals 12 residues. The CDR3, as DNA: TGTGCCAGCAGTCCCAGACAGGGTAGGGCTTTCTTT. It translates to CASSPRQGRAFF.

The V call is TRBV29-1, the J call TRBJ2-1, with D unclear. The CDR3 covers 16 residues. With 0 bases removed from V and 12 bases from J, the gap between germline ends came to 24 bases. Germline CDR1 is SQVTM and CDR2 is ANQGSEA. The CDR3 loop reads CSVEDPAAIVGYTQFF. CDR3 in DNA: TGCAGCGTTGAAGATCCGGCCGCGATCGTGGGGTACACGCAGTTCTTC.

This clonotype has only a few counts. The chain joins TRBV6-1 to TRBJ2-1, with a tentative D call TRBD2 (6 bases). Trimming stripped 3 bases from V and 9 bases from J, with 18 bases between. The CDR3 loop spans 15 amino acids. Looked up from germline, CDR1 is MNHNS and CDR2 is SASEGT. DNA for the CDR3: TGTGCCAGCAGTGATGGCGGGGTAAGGCTTATTGAGCAGTTCTTC. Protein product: CASSDGGVRLIEQFF.

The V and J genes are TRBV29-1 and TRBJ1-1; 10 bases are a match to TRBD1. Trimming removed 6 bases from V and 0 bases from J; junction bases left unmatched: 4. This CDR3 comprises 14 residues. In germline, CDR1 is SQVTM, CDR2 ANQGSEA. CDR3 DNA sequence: TGCAGCGTCACGGGACAGGGGATGAACACTGAAGCTTTCTTT. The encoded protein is CSVTGQGMNTEAFF.

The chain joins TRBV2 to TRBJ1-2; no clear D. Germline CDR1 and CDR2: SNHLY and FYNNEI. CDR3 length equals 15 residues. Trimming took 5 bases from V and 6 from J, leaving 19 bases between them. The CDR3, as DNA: TGTGCCAGCAGTCCTGACATCCCGGGTCGGAATGGCTACACCTTC. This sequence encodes CASSPDIPGRNGYTF.

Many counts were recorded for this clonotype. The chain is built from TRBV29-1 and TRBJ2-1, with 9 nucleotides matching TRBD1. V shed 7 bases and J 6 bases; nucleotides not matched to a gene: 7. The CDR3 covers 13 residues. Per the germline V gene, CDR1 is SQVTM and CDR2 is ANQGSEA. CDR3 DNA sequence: TGCAGCGGGACCGGGACAGGGACCAATGAGCAGTTCTTC. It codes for CSGTGTGTNEQFF.

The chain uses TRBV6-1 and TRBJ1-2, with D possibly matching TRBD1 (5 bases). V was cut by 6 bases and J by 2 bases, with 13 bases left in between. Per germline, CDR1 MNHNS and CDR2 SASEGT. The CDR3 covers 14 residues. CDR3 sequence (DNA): TGTGCCAGCAGCCCCAGTCGACAGAACTATGGCTACACCTTC. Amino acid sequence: CASSPSRQNYGYTF.

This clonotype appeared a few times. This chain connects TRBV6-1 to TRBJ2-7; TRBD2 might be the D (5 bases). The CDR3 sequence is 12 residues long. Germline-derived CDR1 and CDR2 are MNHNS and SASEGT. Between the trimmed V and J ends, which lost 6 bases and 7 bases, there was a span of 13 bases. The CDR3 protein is CASRKAGGEQYF. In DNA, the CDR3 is TGTGCCAGCAGGAAGGCGGGTGGGGAGCAGTACTTC.

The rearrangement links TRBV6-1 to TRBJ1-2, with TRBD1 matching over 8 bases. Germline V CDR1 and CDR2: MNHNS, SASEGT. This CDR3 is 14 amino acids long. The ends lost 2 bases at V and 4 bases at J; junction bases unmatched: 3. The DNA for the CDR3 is TGTGCCAGCAGTGAATTGGGACAGGTCTATGGCTACACCTTC. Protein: CASSELGQVYGYTF.

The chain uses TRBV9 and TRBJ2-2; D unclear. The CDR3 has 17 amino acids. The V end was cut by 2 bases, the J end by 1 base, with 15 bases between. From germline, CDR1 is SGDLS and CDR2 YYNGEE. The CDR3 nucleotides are TGTGCCAGCAGCGTCGCCCCTCCGATTCTGAACACCGGGGAGCTGTTTTTT. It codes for CASSVAPPILNTGELFF.